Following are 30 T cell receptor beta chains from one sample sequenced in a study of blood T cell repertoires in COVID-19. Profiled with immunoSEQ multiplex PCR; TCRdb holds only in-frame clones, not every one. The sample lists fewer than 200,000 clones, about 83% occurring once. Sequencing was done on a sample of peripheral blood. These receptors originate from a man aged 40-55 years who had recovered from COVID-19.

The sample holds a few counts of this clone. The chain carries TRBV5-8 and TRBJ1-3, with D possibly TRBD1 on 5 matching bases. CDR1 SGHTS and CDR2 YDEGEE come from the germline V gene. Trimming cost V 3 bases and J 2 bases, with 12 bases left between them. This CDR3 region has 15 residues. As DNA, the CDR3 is TGTGCCAGCAGCTGGGGGGGAGTCCCTGGAAACACCATATATTTT. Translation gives CASSWGGVPGNTIYF. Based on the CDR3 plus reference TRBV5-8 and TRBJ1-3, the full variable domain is EAGVTQSPTHLIKTRGQQATLRCSPISGHTSVYWYQQALGLGLQFLLWYDEGEERNRGNFPPRFSGRQFPNYSSELNVNALELEDSALYLCASSWGGVPGNTIYFGEGSWLTVV.

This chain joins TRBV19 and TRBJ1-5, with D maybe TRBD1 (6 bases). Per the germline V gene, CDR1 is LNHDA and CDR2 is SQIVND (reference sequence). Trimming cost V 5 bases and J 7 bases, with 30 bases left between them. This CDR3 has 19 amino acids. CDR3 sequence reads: CASSPFAPGQSRVSQPQHF. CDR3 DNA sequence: TGTGCCAGTAGTCCTTTCGCCCCCGGACAGTCTCGGGTTTCCCAGCCCCAGCATTTT.

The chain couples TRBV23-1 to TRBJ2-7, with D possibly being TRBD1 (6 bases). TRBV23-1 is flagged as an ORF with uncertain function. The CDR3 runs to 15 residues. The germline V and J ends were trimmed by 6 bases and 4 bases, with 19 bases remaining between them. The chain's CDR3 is CASRPHRVLVYEQYF. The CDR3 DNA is TGCGCCAGCAGGCCACACAGGGTCTTGGTTTACGAGCAGTACTTC.

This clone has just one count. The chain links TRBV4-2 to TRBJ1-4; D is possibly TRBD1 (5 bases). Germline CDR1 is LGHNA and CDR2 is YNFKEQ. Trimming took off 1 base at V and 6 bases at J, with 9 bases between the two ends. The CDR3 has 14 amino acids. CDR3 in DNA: TGTGCCAGCAGCCAAGGAGACAGTCATGAAAAACTGTTTTTT. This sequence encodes CASSQGDSHEKLFF.

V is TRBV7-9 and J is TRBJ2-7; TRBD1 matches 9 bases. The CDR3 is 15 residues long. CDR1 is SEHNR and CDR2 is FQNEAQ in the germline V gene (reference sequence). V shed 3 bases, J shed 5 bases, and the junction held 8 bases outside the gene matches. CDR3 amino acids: CASSFFGTGINEQYF. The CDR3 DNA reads TGTGCCAGCAGCTTTTTCGGGACAGGGATCAACGAGCAGTACTTC.

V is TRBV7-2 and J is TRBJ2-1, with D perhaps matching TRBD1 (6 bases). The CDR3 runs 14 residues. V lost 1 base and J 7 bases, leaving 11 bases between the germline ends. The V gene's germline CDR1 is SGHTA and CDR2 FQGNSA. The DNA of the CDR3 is TGTGCCAGCAGCTTAGGGGGGACAAATAATGAGCAGTTCTTC. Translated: CASSLGGTNNEQFF.

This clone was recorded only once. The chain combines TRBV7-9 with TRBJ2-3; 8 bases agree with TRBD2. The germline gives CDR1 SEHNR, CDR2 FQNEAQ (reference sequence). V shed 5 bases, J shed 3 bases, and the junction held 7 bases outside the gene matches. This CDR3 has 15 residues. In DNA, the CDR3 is TGTGCCAGCAGCCTCACCGGGACTAGGACAGATACGCAGTATTTT. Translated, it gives CASSLTGTRTDTQYF. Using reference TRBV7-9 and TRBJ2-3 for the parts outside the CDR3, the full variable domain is DTGVSQNPRHKITKRGQNVTFRCDPISEHNRLYWYRQTLGQGPEFLTYFQNEAQLEKSRLLSDRFSAERPKGSFSTLEIQRTEQGDSAMYLCASSLTGTRTDTQYFGPGTRLTVL.

The CDR3 loop reads CASSIGPFLATNEKLFF. In nucleotides, the CDR3 is TGTGCCAGTAGTATAGGACCCTTCCTAGCAACTAATGAAAAACTGTTTTTT. The chain employs TRBV19 and TRBJ1-4; D remains unclear. CDR1 and CDR2 from the germline V gene are LNHDA and SQIVND (reference sequence). V was pared by 1 base and J by 0 bases, with 12 bases between. This CDR3 is built from 17 residues. Looking up the rest from reference TRBV19 and TRBJ1-4 gives the full variable domain: DGGITQSPKYLFRKEGQNVTLSCEQNLNHDAMYWYRQDPGQGLRLIYYSQIVNDFQKGDIAEGYSVSREKKESFPLTVTSAQKNPTAFYLCASSIGPFLATNEKLFFGSGTQLSVL.

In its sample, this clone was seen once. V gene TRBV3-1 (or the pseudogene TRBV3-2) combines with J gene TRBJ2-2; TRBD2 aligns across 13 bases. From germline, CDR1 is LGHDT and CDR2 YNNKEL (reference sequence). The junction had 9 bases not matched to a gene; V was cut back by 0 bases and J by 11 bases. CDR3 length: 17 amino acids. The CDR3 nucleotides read TGTGCCAGCAGCCAAGAACTAGCGGGGGGGCCTGTGGGCGAGCTGTTTTTT. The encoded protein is CASSQELAGGPVGELFF.

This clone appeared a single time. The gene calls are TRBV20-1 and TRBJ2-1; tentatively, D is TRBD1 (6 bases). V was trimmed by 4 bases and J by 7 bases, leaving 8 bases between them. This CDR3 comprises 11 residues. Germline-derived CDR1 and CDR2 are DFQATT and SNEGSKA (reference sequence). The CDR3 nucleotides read TGCAGTGCTACTACAGGGAATGAGCAGTTCTTC. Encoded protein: CSATTGNEQFF.

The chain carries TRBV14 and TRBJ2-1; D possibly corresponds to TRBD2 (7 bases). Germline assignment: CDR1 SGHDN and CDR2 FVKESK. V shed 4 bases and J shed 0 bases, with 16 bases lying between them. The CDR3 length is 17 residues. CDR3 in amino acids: CASSPPRGGDSYNEQFF. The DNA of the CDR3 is TGTGCCAGCAGCCCGCCGAGAGGGGGGGACTCCTACAATGAGCAGTTCTTC.

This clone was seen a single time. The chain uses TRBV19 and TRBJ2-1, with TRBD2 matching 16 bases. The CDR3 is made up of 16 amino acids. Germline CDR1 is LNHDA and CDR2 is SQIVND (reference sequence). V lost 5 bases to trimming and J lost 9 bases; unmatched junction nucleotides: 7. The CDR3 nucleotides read TGTGCCAGTAGTCAACCGGGACTAGCGGGGGGGCTTGAGCAGTTCTTC. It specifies CASSQPGLAGGLEQFF.

CDR3 coding DNA: TGTGCCAGCAGCTGGACTAGCGGGCGAGGCACCGGGGAGCTGTTTTTT. It codes for CASSWTSGRGTGELFF. The V and J genes are TRBV7-2 and TRBJ2-2; 11 nucleotides match TRBD2. Germline V gene data show CDR1 as SGHTA and CDR2 as FQGNSA. This CDR3 has 16 amino acids. V lost 4 bases and J lost 4; bases outside the gene matches: 5.

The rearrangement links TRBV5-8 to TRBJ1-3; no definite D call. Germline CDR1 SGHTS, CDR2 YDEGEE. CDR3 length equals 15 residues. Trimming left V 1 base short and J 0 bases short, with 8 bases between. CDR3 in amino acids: CASSLMFGSGNTIYF. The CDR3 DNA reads TGTGCCAGCAGCTTGATGTTCGGCTCTGGAAACACCATATATTTT.

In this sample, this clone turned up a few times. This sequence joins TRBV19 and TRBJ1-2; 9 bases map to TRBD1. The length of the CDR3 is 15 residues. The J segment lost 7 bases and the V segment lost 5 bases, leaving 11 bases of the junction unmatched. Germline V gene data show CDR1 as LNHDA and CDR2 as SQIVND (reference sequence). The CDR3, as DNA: TGTGCCAGTAGTCTTACCCCGGGACAGGGTCCTGGCTACACCTTC. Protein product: CASSLTPGQGPGYTF.

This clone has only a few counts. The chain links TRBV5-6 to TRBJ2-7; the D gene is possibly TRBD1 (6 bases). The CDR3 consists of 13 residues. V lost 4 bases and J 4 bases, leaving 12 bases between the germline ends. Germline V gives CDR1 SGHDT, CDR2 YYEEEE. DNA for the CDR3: TGTGCCAGCAGCCAGGACAGTCTGTACGAGCAGTACTTC. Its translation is CASSQDSLYEQYF.

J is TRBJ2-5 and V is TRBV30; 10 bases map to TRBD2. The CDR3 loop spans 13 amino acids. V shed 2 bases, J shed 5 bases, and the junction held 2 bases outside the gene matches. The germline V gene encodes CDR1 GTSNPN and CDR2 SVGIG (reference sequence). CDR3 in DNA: TGTGCCTGGAGTCTAGCGGGAGTGGAGACCCAGTACTTC. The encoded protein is CAWSLAGVETQYF.

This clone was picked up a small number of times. CDR3: CASGYRETQYF. The CDR3 region has the DNA TGTGCTAGTGGTTACAGGGAGACCCAGTACTTC. The chain links TRBV12-5 to TRBJ2-5; maybe TRBD1 (5 bases). The V end was cut by 4 bases, the J end by 5 bases, with 5 bases between. Germline V lookup: CDR1 LGHNT, CDR2 FRNRAP. The CDR3 runs 11 residues.

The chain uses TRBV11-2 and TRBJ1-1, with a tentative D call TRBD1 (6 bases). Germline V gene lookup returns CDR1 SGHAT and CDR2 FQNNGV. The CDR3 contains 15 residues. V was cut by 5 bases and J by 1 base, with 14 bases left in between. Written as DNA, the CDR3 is TGTGCCAGCAGCCCCGCGGGGGCACAGAACACTGAAGCTTTCTTT. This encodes CASSPAGAQNTEAFF.

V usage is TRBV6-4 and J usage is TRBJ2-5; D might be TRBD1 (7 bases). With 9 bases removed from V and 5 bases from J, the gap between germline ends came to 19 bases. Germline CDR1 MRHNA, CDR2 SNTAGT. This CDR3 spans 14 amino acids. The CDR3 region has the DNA TGTGCCAGAGAGGGACCAGGGGGGCCGGAGACCCAGTACTTC. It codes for CAREGPGGPETQYF.

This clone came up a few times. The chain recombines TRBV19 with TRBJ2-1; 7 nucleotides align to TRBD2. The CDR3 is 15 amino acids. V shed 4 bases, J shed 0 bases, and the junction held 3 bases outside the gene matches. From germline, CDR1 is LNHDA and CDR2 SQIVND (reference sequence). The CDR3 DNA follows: TGTGCCAGTAGTAGGGACTACAGCTCCTACAATGAGCAGTTCTTC. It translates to CASSRDYSSYNEQFF.

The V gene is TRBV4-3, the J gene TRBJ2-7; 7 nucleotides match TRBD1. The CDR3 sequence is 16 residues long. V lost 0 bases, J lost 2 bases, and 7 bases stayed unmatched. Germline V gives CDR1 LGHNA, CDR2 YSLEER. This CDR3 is CASSQDLGQLAYEQYF. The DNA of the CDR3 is TGCGCCAGCAGCCAAGATTTGGGACAGCTCGCCTACGAGCAGTACTTC.

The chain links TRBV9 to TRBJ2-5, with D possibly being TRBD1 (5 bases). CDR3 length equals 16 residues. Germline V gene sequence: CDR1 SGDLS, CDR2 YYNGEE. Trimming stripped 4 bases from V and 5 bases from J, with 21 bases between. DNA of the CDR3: TGTGCCAGCAGCCCGAGTTCCGGCAGGGTTGGGGAGACCCAGTACTTC. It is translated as CASSPSSGRVGETQYF. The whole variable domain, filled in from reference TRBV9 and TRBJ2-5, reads DSGVTQTPKHLITATGQRVTLRCSPRSGDLSVYWYQQSLDQGLQFLIQYYNGEERAKGNILERFSAQQFPDLHSELNLSSLELGDSALYFCASSPSSGRVGETQYFGPGTRLLVL.

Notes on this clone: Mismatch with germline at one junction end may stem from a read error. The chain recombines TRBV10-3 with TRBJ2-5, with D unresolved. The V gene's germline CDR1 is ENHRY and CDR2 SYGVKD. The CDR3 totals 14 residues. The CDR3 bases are TGTGCCACCAGTATTGAGGCACCACAAGAGACCCAGTACTTC. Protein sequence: CATSIEAPQETQYF.

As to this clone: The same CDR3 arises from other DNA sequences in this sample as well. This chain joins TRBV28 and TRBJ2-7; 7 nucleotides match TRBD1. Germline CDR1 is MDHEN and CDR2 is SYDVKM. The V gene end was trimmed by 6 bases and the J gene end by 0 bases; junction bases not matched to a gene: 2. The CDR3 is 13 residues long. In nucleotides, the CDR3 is TGTGCCAGCAGGAGACAGGGCTCCTACGAGCAGTACTTC. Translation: CASRRQGSYEQYF.

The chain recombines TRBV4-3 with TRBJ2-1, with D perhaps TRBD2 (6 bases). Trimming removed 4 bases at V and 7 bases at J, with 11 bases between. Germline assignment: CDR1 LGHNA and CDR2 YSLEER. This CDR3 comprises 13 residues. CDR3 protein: CASSRRGRNEQFF. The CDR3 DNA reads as TGCGCCAGCAGCCGGAGGGGACGGAATGAGCAGTTCTTC.

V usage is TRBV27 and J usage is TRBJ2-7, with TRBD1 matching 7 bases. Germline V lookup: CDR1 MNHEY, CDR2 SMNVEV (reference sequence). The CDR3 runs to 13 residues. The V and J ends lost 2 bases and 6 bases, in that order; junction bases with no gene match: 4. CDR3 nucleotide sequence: TGTGCCAGCAGTTTAAGAGGGGGCCTCGAGCAGTACTTC. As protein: CASSLRGGLEQYF.

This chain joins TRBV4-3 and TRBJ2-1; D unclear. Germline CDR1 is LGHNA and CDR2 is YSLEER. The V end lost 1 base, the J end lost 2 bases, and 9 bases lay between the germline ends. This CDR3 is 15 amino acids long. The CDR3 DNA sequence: TGCGCCAGCAGCCAAGCGGGTTTGGCCTACAATGAGCAGTTCTTC. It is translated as CASSQAGLAYNEQFF.

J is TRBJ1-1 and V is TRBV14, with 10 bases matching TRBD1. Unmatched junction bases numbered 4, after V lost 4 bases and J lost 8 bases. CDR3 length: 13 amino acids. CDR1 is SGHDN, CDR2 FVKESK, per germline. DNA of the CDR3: TGTGCCAGCAGCCCCTGGGGACAGGGGGAAGCTTTCTTT. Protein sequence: CASSPWGQGEAFF.

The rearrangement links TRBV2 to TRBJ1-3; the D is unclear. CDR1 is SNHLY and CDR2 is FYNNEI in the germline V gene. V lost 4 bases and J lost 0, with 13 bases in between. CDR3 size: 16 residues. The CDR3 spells CASSGGSPLSGNTIYF. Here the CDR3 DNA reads TGTGCCAGCAGTGGAGGGTCCCCTCTCTCTGGAAACACCATATATTTT.